The 9 T cell receptor beta chains given below trace back to one sample, sequenced in a study of blood T cell repertoires in COVID-19. Profiling relied on immunoSEQ multiplex PCR, and the TCRdb table lists in-frame clones only, not all of them. The repertoire holds roughly 140,000 clones, with 84% as singletons. Material for sequencing was peripheral blood. These receptors originate from a woman aged 50 to 65 in a cohort sampled during active or convalescent COVID-19.

V and J are TRBV6-5 and TRBJ2-2; 8 bases align to TRBD1. In germline, CDR1 is MNHEY, CDR2 SVGAGI. J lost 4 bases, V lost 4 bases, and 8 bases had no gene match. The CDR3 runs 16 residues. The CDR3 sequence: CASSSWGQARTGELFF. The CDR3 region has the DNA TGTGCCAGCAGTTCCTGGGGACAGGCGCGCACCGGGGAGCTGTTTTTT.

This clone was picked up one time. The gene calls are TRBV6-5 and TRBJ2-7, with D possibly TRBD1 on 5 matching bases. Trimming removed 6 bases at V and 3 bases at J, with 15 bases between. CDR1 MNHEY and CDR2 SVGAGI come from the germline V gene. CDR3 length: 14 amino acids. CDR3 amino acids: CASSRDSPLYEQYF. In DNA, the CDR3 is TGTGCCAGCAGCAGAGACAGCCCCCTCTACGAGCAGTACTTC.

This chain connects TRBV10-3 to TRBJ1-4; the D gene is possibly TRBD1 (6 bases). Germline-derived CDR1 and CDR2 are ENHRY and SYGVKD. The CDR3 totals 14 residues. Trimming removed 5 bases at V and 4 bases at J, with 11 bases between. CDR3 protein: CAISNGQLNEKLFF. CDR3 in DNA: TGTGCCATCAGTAACGGACAGCTTAATGAAAAACTGTTTTTT.

This clone has just a few counts. The rearrangement links TRBV27 to TRBJ2-7; unclear D gene. This CDR3 is built from 13 residues. Germline-derived CDR1 and CDR2 are MNHEY and SMNVEV (reference sequence). The V end lost 0 bases, the J end lost 3 bases, and 6 bases lay between the germline ends. CDR3 sequence: CASSLSPGYEQYF. Written as DNA, the CDR3 is TGTGCCAGCAGTTTATCCCCAGGCTACGAGCAGTACTTC.

Regarding this clone: Other DNA sequences of this sample code for an identical CDR3. This chain uses TRBV4-1 with TRBJ2-7; 7 nucleotides line up with TRBD1. With 0 bases clipped from V and 3 bases from J, the junction kept 8 bases outside the gene matches. The CDR3 spans 16 residues. CDR1 is MGHRA and CDR2 is YSYEKL in the germline V gene. CDR3 coding DNA: TGCGCCAGCAGCCAAGACCCGGGACAGCGATACTACGAGCAGTACTTC. Protein sequence: CASSQDPGQRYYEQYF.

The chain joins TRBV24-1 to TRBJ1-2, with TRBD1 as a possible D gene (5 bases). The V end was cut by 5 bases, the J end by 6 bases, with 12 bases between. The CDR3 has 13 residues. CDR1 and CDR2 from the germline V gene are KGHDR and SFDVKD. The CDR3 DNA reads as TGTGCCACCAGTGGGTGGCAGGGCGATGGCTACACCTTC. It translates to CATSGWQGDGYTF.

The rearrangement joins TRBV3-1 (or the pseudogene TRBV3-2) to TRBJ1-4; 10 bases fit TRBD1. Per germline, CDR1 LGHDT and CDR2 YNNKEL (reference sequence). This CDR3 has 15 residues. V was clipped by 3 bases and J by 5 bases; unmatched bases: 3. Here the CDR3 reads CASSQTDRGNEKLFF. In DNA form, the CDR3 reads TGTGCCAGCAGCCAGACGGACAGGGGGAATGAAAAACTGTTTTTT.

The chain employs TRBV19 and TRBJ2-2; 8 bases map to TRBD2. J lost 1 base, V lost 6 bases, and 4 bases had no gene match. The CDR3 totals 15 residues. CDR1 LNHDA and CDR2 SQIVND come from the germline V gene (reference sequence). CDR3 sequence (DNA): TGTGCCAGTAGCGATCTAGCGGGGAACACCGGGGAGCTGTTTTTT. Encoded protein: CASSDLAGNTGELFF.

V is TRBV3-1 (or the pseudogene TRBV3-2) and J is TRBJ2-7, with 7 bases identical to TRBD2. The junction had 2 bases not matched to a gene; V was cut back by 1 base and J by 5 bases. The CDR3 totals 13 residues. Germline V lookup: CDR1 LGHDT, CDR2 YNNKEL (reference sequence). Here the CDR3 reads CASSQGGRDEQYF. CDR3 coding DNA: TGTGCCAGCAGCCAAGGGGGGAGGGACGAGCAGTACTTC.